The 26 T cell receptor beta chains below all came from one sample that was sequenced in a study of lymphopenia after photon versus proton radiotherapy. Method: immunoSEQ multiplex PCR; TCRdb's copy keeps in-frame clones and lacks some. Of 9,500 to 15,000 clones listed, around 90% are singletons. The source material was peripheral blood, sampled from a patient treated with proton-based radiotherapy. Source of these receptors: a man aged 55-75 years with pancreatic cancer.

This chain's CDR3 is CASSYSSGTNTGELFF. Written as DNA, the CDR3 is TGTGCCAGCAGCTATTCTAGCGGAACGAACACCGGGGAGCTGTTTTTT. The chain is built from TRBV7-2 and TRBJ2-2; 7 bases match TRBD2. Germline assignment: CDR1 SGHTA and CDR2 FQGNSA. Trimming cost V 4 bases and J 0 bases; bases outside gene matches: 5. The length of the CDR3 is 16 residues.

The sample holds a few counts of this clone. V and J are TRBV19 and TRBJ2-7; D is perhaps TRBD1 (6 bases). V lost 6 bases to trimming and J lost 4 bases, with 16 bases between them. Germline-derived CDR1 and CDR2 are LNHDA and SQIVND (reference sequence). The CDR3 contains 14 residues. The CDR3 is CASSMAGARYEQYF. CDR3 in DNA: TGTGCCAGTAGCATGGCAGGGGCCAGGTACGAGCAGTACTTC.

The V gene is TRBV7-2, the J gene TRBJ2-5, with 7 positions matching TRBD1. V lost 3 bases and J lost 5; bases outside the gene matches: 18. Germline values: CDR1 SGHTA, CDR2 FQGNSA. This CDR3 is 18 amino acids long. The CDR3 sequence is CASSFWGKGTVIGETQYF. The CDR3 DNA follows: TGTGCCAGCAGCTTTTGGGGGAAAGGGACAGTAATCGGGGAGACCCAGTACTTC.

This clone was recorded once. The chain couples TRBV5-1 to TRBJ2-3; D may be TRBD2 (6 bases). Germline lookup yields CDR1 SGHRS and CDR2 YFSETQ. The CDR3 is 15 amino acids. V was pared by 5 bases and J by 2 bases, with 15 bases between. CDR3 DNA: TGCGCCAGCAGGCCCCATAGCGGCATCACAGATACGCAGTATTTT. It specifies CASRPHSGITDTQYF. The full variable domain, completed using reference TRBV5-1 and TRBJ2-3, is KAGVTQTPRYLIKTRGQQVTLSCSPISGHRSVSWYQQTPGQGLQFLFEYFSETQRNKGNFPGRFSGRQFSNSRSEMNVSTLELGDSALYLCASRPHSGITDTQYFGPGTRLTVL.

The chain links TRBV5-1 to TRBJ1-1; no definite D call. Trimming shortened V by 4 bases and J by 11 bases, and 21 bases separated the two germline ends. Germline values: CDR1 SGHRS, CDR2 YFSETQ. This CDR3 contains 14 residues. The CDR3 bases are TGCGCCAGCAGCATATCGGGTCGCTCCTCGGAGGCTTTCTTT. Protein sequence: CASSISGRSSEAFF.

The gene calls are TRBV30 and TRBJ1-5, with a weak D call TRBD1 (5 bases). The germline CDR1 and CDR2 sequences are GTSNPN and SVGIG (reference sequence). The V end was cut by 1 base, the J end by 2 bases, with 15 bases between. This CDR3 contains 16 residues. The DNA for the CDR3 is TGTGCCTGGAGTGACCTCCGGGGGGGAGGCAATCAGCCCCAGCATTTT. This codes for CAWSDLRGGGNQPQHF.

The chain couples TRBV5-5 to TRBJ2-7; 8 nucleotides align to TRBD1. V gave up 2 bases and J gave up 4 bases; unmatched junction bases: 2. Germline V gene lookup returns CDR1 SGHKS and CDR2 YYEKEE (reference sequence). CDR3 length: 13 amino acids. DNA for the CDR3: TGTGCCAGCAGCTTTCAGGGGGCATACGAGCAGTACTTC. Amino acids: CASSFQGAYEQYF. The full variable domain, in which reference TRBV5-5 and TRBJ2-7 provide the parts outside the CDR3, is DAGVTQSPTHLIKTRGQQVTLRCSPISGHKSVSWYQQVLGQGPQFIFQYYEKEERGRGNFPDRFSARQFPNYSSELNVNALLLGDSALYLCASSFQGAYEQYFGPGTRLTVT.

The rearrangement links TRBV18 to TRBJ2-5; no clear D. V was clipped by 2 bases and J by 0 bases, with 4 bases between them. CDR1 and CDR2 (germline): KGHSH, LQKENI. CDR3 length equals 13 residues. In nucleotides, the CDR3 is TGTGCCAGCTCACCATGGAACCAAGAGACCCAGTACTTC. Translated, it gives CASSPWNQETQYF.

The CDR3 here is CASSLGTGPPVSSYEQYF. The CDR3 DNA is TGTGCCAGCAGCCTCGGGACAGGGCCTCCTGTTAGCTCCTACGAGCAGTACTTC. The chain combines TRBV5-5 with TRBJ2-7; the match to TRBD1 covers 9 bases. CDR3 length: 18 amino acids. Germline CDR1 is SGHKS and CDR2 is YYEKEE (reference sequence). Trimming cost V 4 bases and J 0 bases; bases outside gene matches: 14.

The CDR3 is CASSQGLAASSSYNEQFF. The CDR3 region has the DNA TGTGCCAGCAGCCAGGGGCTCGCTGCCTCTAGCTCCTACAATGAGCAGTTCTTC. This chain connects TRBV7-8 to TRBJ2-1; possibly TRBD1 for D (6 bases). CDR1 and CDR2 (germline): SGHVS, FQNEAQ. The CDR3 extends over 18 amino acids. V shed 5 bases and J shed 0 bases, with 20 bases lying between them.

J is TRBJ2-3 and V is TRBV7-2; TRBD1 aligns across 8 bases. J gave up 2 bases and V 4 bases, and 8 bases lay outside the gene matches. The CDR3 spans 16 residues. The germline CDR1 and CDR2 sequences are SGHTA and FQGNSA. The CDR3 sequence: CASSSRQGSATDTQYF. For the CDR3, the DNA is TGTGCCAGCAGCTCCAGACAGGGGAGTGCCACAGATACGCAGTATTTT.

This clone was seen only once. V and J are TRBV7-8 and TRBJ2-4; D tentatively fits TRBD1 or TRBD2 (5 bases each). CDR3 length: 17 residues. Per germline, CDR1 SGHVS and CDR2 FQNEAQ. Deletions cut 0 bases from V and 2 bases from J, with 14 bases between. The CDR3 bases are TGTGCCAGCAGCTTAGCGGGAGTGGGGCTAACCAAAAACATTCAGTACTTC. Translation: CASSLAGVGLTKNIQYF.

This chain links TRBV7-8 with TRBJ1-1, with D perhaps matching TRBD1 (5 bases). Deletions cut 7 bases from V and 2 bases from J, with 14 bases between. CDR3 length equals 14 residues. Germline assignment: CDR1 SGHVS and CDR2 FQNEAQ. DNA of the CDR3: TGTGCCAGCATGCCGGGACGGGCCAACACTGAAGCTTTCTTT. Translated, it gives CASMPGRANTEAFF.

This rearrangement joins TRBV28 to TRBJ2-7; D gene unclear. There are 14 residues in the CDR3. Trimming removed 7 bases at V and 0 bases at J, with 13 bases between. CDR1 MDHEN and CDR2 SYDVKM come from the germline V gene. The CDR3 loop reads CASIPSTLSYEQYF. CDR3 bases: TGTGCCAGCATTCCAAGCACCCTCTCCTACGAGCAGTACTTC.

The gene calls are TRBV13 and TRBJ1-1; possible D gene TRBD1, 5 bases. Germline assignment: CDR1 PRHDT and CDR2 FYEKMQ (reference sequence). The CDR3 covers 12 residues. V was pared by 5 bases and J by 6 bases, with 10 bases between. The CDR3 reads CASSPGWAEAFF. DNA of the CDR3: TGTGCCAGCAGCCCAGGGTGGGCTGAAGCTTTCTTT.

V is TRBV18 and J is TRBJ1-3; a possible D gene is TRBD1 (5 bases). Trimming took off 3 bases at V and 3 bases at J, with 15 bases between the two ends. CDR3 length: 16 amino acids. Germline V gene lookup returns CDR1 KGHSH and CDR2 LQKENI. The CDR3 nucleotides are TGTGCCAGCTCACCCACAACGGCAGGGCTTGGAAACACCATATATTTT. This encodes CASSPTTAGLGNTIYF.

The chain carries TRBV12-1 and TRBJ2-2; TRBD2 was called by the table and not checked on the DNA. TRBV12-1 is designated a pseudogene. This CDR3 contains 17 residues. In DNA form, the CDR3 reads TGTGCCAGCAGCTTTGATTTGTGGCGGGAGCCCCCCGGGGAGCTGTTTTTT. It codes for CASSFDLWREPPGELFF.

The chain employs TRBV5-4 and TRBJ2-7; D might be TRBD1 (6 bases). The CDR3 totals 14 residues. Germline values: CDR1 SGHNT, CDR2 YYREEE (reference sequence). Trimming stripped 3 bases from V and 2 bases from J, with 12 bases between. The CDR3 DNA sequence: TGTGCCAGCAGCTCCCGAACAGGGACCTACGAGCAGTACTTC. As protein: CASSSRTGTYEQYF.

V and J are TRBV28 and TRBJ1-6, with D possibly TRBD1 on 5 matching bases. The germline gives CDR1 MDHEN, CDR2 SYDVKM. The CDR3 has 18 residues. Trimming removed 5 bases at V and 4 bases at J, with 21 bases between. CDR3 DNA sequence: TGTGCCAGCAGTGATCCCGACAGCTCGAGCTTTTATAATTCACCCCTCCACTTT. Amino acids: CASSDPDSSSFYNSPLHF.

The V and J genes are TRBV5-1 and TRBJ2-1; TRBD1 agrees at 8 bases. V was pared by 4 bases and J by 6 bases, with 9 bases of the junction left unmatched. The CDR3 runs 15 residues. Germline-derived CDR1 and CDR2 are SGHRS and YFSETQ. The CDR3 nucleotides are TGCGCCAGCAGCGCCACGCCGGGACAGGCCAATGAGCAGTTCTTC. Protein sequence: CASSATPGQANEQFF.

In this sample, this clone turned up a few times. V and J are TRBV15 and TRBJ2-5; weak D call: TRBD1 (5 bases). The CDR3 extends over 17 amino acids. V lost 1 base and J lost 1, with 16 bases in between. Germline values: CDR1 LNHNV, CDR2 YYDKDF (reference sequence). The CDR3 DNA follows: TGTGCCACCAGCAGAGTCCAGGGCAGTCGCTTCCAAGAGACCCAGTACTTC. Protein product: CATSRVQGSRFQETQYF.

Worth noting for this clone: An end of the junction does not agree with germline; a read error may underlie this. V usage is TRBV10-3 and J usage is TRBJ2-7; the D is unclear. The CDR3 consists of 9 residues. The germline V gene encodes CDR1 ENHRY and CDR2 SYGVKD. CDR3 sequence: CEVSYEQYF. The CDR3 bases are TGCGAAGTGTCCTACGAGCAGTACTTC.

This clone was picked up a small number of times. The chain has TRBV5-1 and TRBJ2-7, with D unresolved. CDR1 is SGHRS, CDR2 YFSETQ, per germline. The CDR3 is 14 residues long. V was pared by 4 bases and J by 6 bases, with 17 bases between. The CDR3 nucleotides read TGCGCCAGCAGCCCGGGTGGTTCAATGGGCGAGCAGTACTTC. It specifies CASSPGGSMGEQYF.

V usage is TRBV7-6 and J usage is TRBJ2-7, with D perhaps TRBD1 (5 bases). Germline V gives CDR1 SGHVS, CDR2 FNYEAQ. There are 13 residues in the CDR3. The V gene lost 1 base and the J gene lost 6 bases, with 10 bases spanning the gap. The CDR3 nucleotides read TGTGCCAGCAGCTTAGTTCCTAGGGGCGAGCAGTACTTC. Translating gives CASSLVPRGEQYF.

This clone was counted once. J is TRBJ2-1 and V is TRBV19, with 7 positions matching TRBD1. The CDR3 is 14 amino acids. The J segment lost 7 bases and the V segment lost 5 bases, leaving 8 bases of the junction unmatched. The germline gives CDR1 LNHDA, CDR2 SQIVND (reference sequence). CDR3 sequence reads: CASSFRHRGNEQFF. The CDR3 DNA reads TGTGCCAGTAGTTTTCGACACAGGGGTAATGAGCAGTTCTTC. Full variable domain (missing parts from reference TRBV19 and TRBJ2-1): DGGITQSPKYLFRKEGQNVTLSCEQNLNHDAMYWYRQDPGQGLRLIYYSQIVNDFQKGDIAEGYSVSREKKESFPLTVTSAQKNPTAFYLCASSFRHRGNEQFFGPGTRLTVL.

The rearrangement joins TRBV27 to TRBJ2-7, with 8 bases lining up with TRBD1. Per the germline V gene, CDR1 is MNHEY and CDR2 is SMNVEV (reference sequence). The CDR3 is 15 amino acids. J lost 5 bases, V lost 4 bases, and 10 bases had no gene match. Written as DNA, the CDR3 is TGTGCCAGCAGTTCACTCGGGACAGGCAGAGACGAGCAGTACTTC. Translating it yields CASSSLGTGRDEQYF.